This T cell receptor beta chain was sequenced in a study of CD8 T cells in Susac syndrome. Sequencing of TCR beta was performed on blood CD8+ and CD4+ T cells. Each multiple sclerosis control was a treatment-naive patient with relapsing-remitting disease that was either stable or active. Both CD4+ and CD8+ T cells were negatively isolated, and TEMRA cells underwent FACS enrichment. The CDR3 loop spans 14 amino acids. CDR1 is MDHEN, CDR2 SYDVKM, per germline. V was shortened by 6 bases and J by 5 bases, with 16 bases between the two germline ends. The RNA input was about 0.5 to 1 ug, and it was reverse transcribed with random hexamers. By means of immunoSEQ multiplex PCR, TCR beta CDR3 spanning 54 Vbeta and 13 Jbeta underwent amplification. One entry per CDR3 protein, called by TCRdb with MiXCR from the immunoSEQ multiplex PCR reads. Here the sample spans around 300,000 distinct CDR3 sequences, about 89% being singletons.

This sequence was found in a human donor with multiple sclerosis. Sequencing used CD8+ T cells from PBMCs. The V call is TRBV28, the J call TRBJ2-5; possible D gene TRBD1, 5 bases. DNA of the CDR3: TGTGCCAGCAGCCCTTTGGGGCGCCGGGAGACCCAGTACTTC. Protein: CASSPLGRRETQYF. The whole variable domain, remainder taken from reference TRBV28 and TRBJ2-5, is DVKVTQSSRYLVKRTGEKVFLECVQDMDHENMFWYRQDPGLGLRLIYFSYDVKMKEKGDIPEGYSVSREKKERFSLILESASTNQTSMYLCASSPLGRRETQYFGPGTRLLVL.